Reported below is one TCR beta chain. Antigen specificity is unknown. This CDR3 contains 13 residues. Between the trimmed V and J ends, which lost 8 bases and 1 base, there was a span of 11 bases. Germline V lookup: CDR1 SEHNR, CDR2 FQNEAQ (reference sequence). This record comes from a study of beta chain features in type 1 diabetes. Study details: Age, gender and cell yields were similar between patients and healthy donors. Regarding the study as a whole: Possibly, sequencing cDNA over-represented cells that had high TCR expression levels.

The investigators reverse transcribed all of the isolated RNA, so they sequenced expressed TCRB transcripts. Profiling relied on immunoSEQ multiplex PCR, and the TCRdb table lists in-frame clones only, not all of them. The sample yields under 200,000 clones, 7% to 10% seen once. This TCR was recovered from a woman aged 18-35 years in good health. Sequences were obtained from central memory CD4+ T cells from blood. The chain employs TRBV7-9 and TRBJ1-1; D not certain. The CDR3 protein is CASESPKNTEAFF. CDR3 DNA sequence: TGTGCCAGCGAGAGCCCAAAGAACACTGAAGCTTTCTTT. Supplemented by reference TRBV7-9 and TRBJ1-1, the full variable domain reads DTGVSQNPRHKITKRGQNVTFRCDPISEHNRLYWYRQTLGQGPEFLTYFQNEAQLEKSRLLSDRFSAERPKGSFSTLEIQRTEQGDSAMYLCASESPKNTEAFFGQGTRLTVV.